This note documents a single TCR beta chain sequence. An end of the junction does not agree with germline; a read error may underlie this. The protocol was immunoSEQ multiplex PCR, while the TCRdb copy is restricted to in-frame clones and leaves out a portion. In the table there are under 450,000 clones, less than 90% of which are singletons. CDR3 size: 11 residues. This sample was included in a study of blood T cell repertoires in COVID-19. Sequencing was performed on peripheral blood. The chain has TRBV12-3 or TRBV12-4 and TRBJ2-7, with a possible D match to TRBD2 (6 bases). This clonotype originated in a woman in her sixties or seventies with COVID-19, enrolled during active disease. The CDR3 DNA reads as TGTGCCAGCAGCCTAGGGGCAGGAGGGGACTTC. Amino acid sequence: CASSLGAGGDF.